This section outlines one T cell receptor (beta chain) sequence together with its context. Combining a sample-barcoded 5' primer with a J-beta primer mix, a second PCR ran for about 7 to 11 cycles. TCRdb independently ran MiXCR on the 5' RACE reads; one entry per CDR3 protein. Of just under 900,000 distinct CDR3 sequences listed, around 30% were seen once; the top ten hold about 18%. The CDR3 runs to 16 residues. Germline V gene data show CDR1 as SGHTA and CDR2 as FQGNSA. Trimming shortened V by 2 bases and J by 3 bases, and 13 bases separated the two germline ends. This record belongs to a study of blood T cells in healthy people across ages. The wider study: When template switching was applied, about one barcoded beta molecule was captured per two T cells.

The rearrangement links TRBV7-2 to TRBJ1-4, with D perhaps TRBD1 (6 bases). The sequence derives from an elderly woman in good health. The source material was blood. The CDR3 is CASSLTLGQSNEKLFF. In nucleotides, the CDR3 is TGTGCCAGCAGCTTAACTCTGGGACAATCTAATGAAAAACTGTTTTTT.